A selection of T cell receptor beta chains follows, all from one sample in a study of early T cells in non-severe SARS-CoV-2 infection. TCRdb reprocessed the 5' RACE reads with MiXCR, giving one entry per CDR3 protein. The top ten clones hold around 5.6% of a sample with fewer than 25,000 distinct CDR3 sequences, about 3.8% of them seen once. Sequencing input: whole blood. These receptors were obtained from an adult who was a healthcare worker with PCR-confirmed SARS-CoV-2 infection or an uninfected control (not recorded which). The CDR3 runs from the conserved cysteine through the conserved F or W. The D gene is left open where the match is weak. Where a row states a size, it is once, few, many or the class of an expanded clone; other rows omit it.

j_call v_call d_call clone_size cdr3_nt cdr3_aa
TRBJ2-2 TRBV4-3 TRBD2 many TGCGCCAGCAGCGGGACAAGCGGGAGGGCGACCGGGGAGCTGTTTTTT CASSGTSGRATGELFF
TRBJ2-7 TRBV19 TRBD1 medium-sized TGTGCCAGTAGTATCGGGACAGACGCCTACGAGCAGTACTTC CASSIGTDAYEQYF
TRBJ2-3 TRBV27 NA few TGTGCCAGCAGGGAGTCAGGGGGGGATACGCAGTATTTT CASRESGGDTQYF
TRBJ2-5 TRBV6-2/TRBV6-3 TRBD2 many TGTGCCAGCAGTTACTCCGATGAACTAGCGGGAATCGAGACCCAGTACTTC CASSYSDELAGIETQYF
TRBJ1-1 TRBV6-1 NA many TGTGCCAGCAGTAAAACAACCGGGACACCAAACACTGAAGCTTTCTTT CASSKTTGTPNTEAFF
TRBJ1-5 TRBV7-9 TRBD1 many TGTGCCAGCAGCCGTGACAGGGAGGGCAATCAGCCCCAGCATTTT CASSRDREGNQPQHF
TRBJ2-1 TRBV7-6 NA few TGTGCCAGCAGCTTAGTCGCCCTAGAGGCAGTCCGCAATGAGCAGTTCTTC CASSLVALEAVRNEQFF
TRBJ2-3 TRBV19 TRBD2 many TGTGCCAGTAGCCTGGGACTAGCGGGAGGAACAACAGATACGCAGTATTTT CASSLGLAGGTTDTQYF
TRBJ1-2 TRBV18 NA few TGTGCCAGCTCACCACCTGAGGGAGCCAATGGCTACACCTTC CASSPPEGANGYTF
TRBJ2-1 TRBV27 TRBD2 many TGTGCCAGCAGTCTTCCAGGATTTGGGCGGGAGGGGGACAATGAGCAGTTCTTC CASSLPGFGREGDNEQFF
TRBJ2-1 TRBV11-2 NA many TGTGCCAGCAGCTTAGTGAGGGGGGCGGCCCGCCGGGAGCAGTTCTTC CASSLVRGAARREQFF
TRBJ1-2 TRBV4-1 NA medium-sized TGCGCCAGCAGCCAAGATTATTATCAGGGAACAAGCTATGGCTACACCTTC CASSQDYYQGTSYGYTF
TRBJ2-1 TRBV20-1 TRBD2 NA TGCAGTGCTAGAGATGCTAGCGGGGGCCCCTACAATGAGCAGTTCTTC CSARDASGGPYNEQFF
TRBJ2-5 TRBV7-2 NA many TGTGCCAGCAGCCCCCGGTCCGGGAAGGAGACCCAGTACTTC CASSPRSGKETQYF
TRBJ2-5 TRBV6-6 TRBD2 many TGTGCCAGCAGTTACGTTCTAGCGGGGGAAGAGACCCAGTACTTC CASSYVLAGEETQYF
TRBJ1-6 TRBV20-1 NA many TGCAGTGCTAGAGATAATAGGGGTGGTAATTCACCCCTCCACTTT CSARDNRGGNSPLHF
TRBJ2-7 TRBV3-1 NA NA TGTGCCAGCAGCCAAAGACGACAGGCGTCGTCCGAGCAGTACTTC CASSQRRQASSEQYF
TRBJ1-2 TRBV20-1 NA many TGCAGTGCTAGGCCCGGACGGACCGAGTCTGGCTACACCTTC CSARPGRTESGYTF
TRBJ2-5 TRBV20-1 NA medium-sized TGCAGTGCTAGAGATCCTCCAGAGACCCAGTACTTC CSARDPPETQYF
TRBJ2-7 TRBV19 NA many TGTGCCAGTAGTGCCTCAGGGAGCTCCTACGAGCAGTACTTC CASSASGSSYEQYF
TRBJ1-2 TRBV10-3 NA few TGTGCCATCAGTGAGTCCCCCTTGACCGGTGGCTACACCTTC CAISESPLTGGYTF
TRBJ2-7 TRBV11-2 TRBD2 few TGTGCCAGCAGTCTAACTAGCGGGGGCTACGAGCAGTACTTC CASSLTSGGYEQYF
TRBJ2-1 TRBV5-1 NA many TGCGCCAGCAGCAGGGGGACGGGGGATGAGCAGTTCTTC CASSRGTGDEQFF
TRBJ2-7 TRBV7-9 NA many TGTGCCAGCAGCCCCGAGGTAGCCTACGAGCAGTACTTC CASSPEVAYEQYF
TRBJ2-3 TRBV5-8 NA many TGTGCCAGCAGCTTGACTAGTTCCACAGATACGCAGTATTTT CASSLTSSTDTQYF
TRBJ2-3 TRBV14 NA many TGTGCCAGCAGCCAAGAAACGGCAGGTGGTACGCAGTATTTT CASSQETAGGTQYF
TRBJ1-2 TRBV20-1 TRBD1 many TGCAGTGTCACGAGGGGGCGCGTCTATGGCTACACCTTC CSVTRGRVYGYTF
TRBJ2-6 TRBV11-2 NA many TGTGCCAGCAGCTTCTCAGTCTCTGGGGCCAACGTCCTGACTTTC CASSFSVSGANVLTF
TRBJ2-1 TRBV11-2 TRBD1 many TGTGCCAGCAGCTCCGGGACAGCAAATGAGCAGTTCTTC CASSSGTANEQFF
TRBJ1-1 TRBV5-1 NA NA TGCGCCAGCAGCTTTCGGCCTCGGGCCCTTCAAATAGAAGCTTTCTTT CASSFRPRALQIEAFF
TRBJ1-1 TRBV7-2 NA many TGTGCCAGCAGCCCCTCAACAGGGAGGGACACTGAAGCTTTCTTT CASSPSTGRDTEAFF
TRBJ2-2 TRBV7-9 NA many TGTGCCAGCAGCTCCCTAAGAGCTCTCGCGAACACCGGGGAGCTGTTTTTT CASSSLRALANTGELFF
TRBJ2-5 TRBV5-4 TRBD2 few TGTGCCAGCAGCATCGGACTAGCGGGGCAAGAGACCCAGTACTTC CASSIGLAGQETQYF
TRBJ2-5 TRBV25-1 NA few TGTGCCAGCAGTTCCCGCTATGAAATAGAGACCCAGTACTTC CASSSRYEIETQYF
TRBJ1-3 TRBV7-2 NA medium-sized TGTGCCAGCAGCCCAGGGATAGGTGGAAACACCATATATTTT CASSPGIGGNTIYF
TRBJ2-1 TRBV12-5 TRBD2 many TGTGCTAGTGGTACGGGACTAGCGACGTACAATGAGCAGTTCTTC CASGTGLATYNEQFF
TRBJ1-6 TRBV18 NA many TGTGCCAGCTCACCAAGTAGCGGGGGGAATTCACCCCTCCACTTT CASSPSSGGNSPLHF
TRBJ1-4 TRBV5-1 NA many TGCGCCAGCAACCAGGACCCGACTAATGAAAAACTGTTTTTT CASNQDPTNEKLFF
TRBJ1-2 TRBV25-1 NA many TGTGCCAGCAGCGCTAGTAACTATGGCTACACCTTC CASSASNYGYTF